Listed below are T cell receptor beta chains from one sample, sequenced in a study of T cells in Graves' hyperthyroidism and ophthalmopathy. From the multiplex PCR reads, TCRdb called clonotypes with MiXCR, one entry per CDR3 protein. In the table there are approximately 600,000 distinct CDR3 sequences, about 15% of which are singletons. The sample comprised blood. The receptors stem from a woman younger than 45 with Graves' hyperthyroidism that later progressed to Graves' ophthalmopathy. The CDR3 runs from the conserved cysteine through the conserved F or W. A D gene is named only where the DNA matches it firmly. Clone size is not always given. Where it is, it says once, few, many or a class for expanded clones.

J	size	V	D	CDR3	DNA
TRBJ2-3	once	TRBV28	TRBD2	CASSLAAGGFDTQYF	TGTGCCAGCAGTTTGGCGGCGGGAGGGTTCGATACGCAGTATTTT
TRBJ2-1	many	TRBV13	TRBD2	CASSLGLSGGDEQFF	TGTGCCAGCAGCTTAGGCCTTTCGGGGGGGGATGAGCAGTTCTTC
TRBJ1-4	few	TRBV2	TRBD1	CASSRARGPNEKLFF	TGTGCCAGCAGTCGGGCCAGGGGGCCTAATGAAAAACTGTTTTTT
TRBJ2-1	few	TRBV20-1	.	CSGGQHSYNEQFF	TGCAGTGGAGGACAACACTCCTACAATGAGCAGTTCTTC
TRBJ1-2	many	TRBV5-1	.	CASSSELTGTAEGYTF	TGCGCCAGCAGCTCGGAACTGACAGGCACGGCAGAGGGCTACACCTTC
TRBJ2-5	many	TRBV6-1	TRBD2	CASSYNGRVGETQYF	TGTGCCAGCAGTTATAACGGGAGGGTGGGTGAGACCCAGTACTTC
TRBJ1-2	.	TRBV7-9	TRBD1	CAGGNDRVNGYTF	TGTGCCGGCGGTAACGACAGGGTGAATGGCTACACCTTC
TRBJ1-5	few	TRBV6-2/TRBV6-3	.	CASSDSFYQPQHF	TGTGCCAGCAGTGACAGTTTTTATCAGCCCCAGCATTTT
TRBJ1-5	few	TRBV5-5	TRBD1	CASSPGTGGPYQPQHF	TGTGCCAGCAGCCCGGGGACAGGGGGTCCATATCAGCCCCAGCATTTT
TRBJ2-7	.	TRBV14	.	CASSQPTTGTSYEQYF	TGTGCCAGCAGCCAACCTACGACAGGAACCTCCTACGAGCAGTACTTC
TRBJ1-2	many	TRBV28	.	CASIGPPPSFGYTF	TGTGCCAGCATCGGGCCTCCGCCTAGTTTTGGCTACACCTTC
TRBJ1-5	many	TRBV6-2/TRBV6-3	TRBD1	CASGTTGAGQPQHF	TGTGCCAGCGGAACTACAGGGGCAGGTCAGCCCCAGCATTTT
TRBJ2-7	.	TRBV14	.	CASSQHGGAYEQYF	TGTGCCAGCAGCCAACACGGGGGAGCCTACGAGCAGTACTTC
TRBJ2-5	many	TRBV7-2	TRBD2	CASSPLAVQETQYF	TGTGCCAGCAGCCCACTAGCGGTCCAAGAGACCCAGTACTTC
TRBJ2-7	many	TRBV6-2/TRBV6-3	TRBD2	CATRLAGAYEQYF	TGTGCCACCAGACTAGCGGGGGCCTACGAGCAGTACTTC
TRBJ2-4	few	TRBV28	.	CASSRESLSKNIQYF	TGTGCCAGCAGTCGCGAGAGCCTTTCCAAAAACATTCAGTACTTC
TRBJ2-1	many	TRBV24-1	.	CATSDIYNEQFF	TGTGCCACCAGTGACATCTACAATGAGCAGTTCTTC
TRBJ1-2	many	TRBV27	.	CASSLNGAGGYTF	TGTGCCAGCAGTTTAAATGGGGCCGGTGGCTACACCTTC
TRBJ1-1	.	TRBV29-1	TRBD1	CSVEGLLQGATEAFF	TGCAGCGTTGAGGGGTTGTTGCAGGGGGCAACTGAAGCTTTCTTT
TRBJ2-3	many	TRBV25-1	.	CASSDLRWDLGADTQYF	TGTGCCAGCAGTGATCTTCGCTGGGACCTAGGGGCAGATACGCAGTATTTT
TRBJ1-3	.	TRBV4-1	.	CASSPRQRTEDSGNTIYF	TGCGCCAGCAGCCCTAGACAGAGAACGGAAGACTCTGGAAACACCATATATTTT
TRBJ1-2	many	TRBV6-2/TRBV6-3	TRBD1	CASSGQASYGYTF	TGTGCCAGCAGTGGACAGGCGTCCTATGGCTACACCTTC
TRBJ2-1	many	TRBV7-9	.	CASSLSQALNEQFF	TGTGCCAGCAGCTTATCACAGGCCCTCAATGAGCAGTTCTTC
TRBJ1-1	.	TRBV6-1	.	CASSEGRLNTEAFF	TGTGCCAGCAGTGAAGGTCGGCTGAACACTGAAGCTTTCTTT
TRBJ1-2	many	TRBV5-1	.	CASSPGWGEVNYGYTF	TGCGCCAGCAGCCCCGGCTGGGGGGAGGTTAACTATGGCTACACCTTC
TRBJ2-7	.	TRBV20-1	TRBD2	CSARDKAGGSYEQYF	TGCAGTGCTAGAGATAAAGCGGGAGGGAGCTACGAGCAGTACTTC
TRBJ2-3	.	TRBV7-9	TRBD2	CASSSPRLAGGGTDTQYF	TGTGCCAGCAGCTCCCCAAGACTAGCGGGAGGTGGCACAGATACGCAGTATTTT
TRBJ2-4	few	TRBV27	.	CASSFKGLLAKNIQYF	TGTGCCAGCAGTTTCAAAGGGTTACTAGCCAAAAACATTCAGTACTTC
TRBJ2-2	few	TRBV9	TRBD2	CASSLETGGTGELFF	TGTGCCAGCAGCCTTGAAACGGGGGGAACCGGGGAGCTGTTTTTT
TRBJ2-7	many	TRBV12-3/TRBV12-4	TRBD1	CASSKGQEGLEYEQYF	TGTGCCAGCAGCAAGGGACAGGAGGGACTGGAGTACGAGCAGTACTTC
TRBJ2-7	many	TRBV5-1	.	CASSFRGAYEQYF	TGCGCCAGCAGCTTCAGGGGGGCGTACGAGCAGTACTTC
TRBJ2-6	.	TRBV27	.	CASSFFGAGANVLTF	TGTGCCAGCAGTTTTTTCGGGGCTGGGGCCAACGTCCTGACTTTC
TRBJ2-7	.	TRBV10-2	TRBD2	CATSLAGGGASYEQYF	TGCGCCACCTCACTAGCGGGAGGGGGGGCTTCCTACGAGCAGTACTTC
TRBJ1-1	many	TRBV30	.	CAWSVGGTEAFF	TGTGCCTGGAGTGTAGGGGGCACTGAAGCTTTCTTT
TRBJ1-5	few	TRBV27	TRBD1	CASSTGTGSVYQPQHF	TGTGCCAGCAGTACCGGGACAGGGAGTGTGTATCAGCCCCAGCATTTT
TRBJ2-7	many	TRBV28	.	CASSLSAGTYEQYF	TGTGCCAGCAGTTTAAGCGCCGGTACCTACGAGCAGTACTTC
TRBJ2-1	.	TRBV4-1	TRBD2	CASSQEDSGVRNNEQFF	TGCGCCAGCAGCCAAGAGGATAGCGGGGTTAGAAACAATGAGCAGTTCTTC
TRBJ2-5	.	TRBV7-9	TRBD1	CASSLKGAEETQYF	TGTGCCAGCAGCTTGAAGGGGGCGGAAGAGACCCAGTACTTC
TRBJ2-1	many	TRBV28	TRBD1	CASSPGTGDNEQFF	TGTGCCAGCAGCCCCGGGACAGGGGACAATGAGCAGTTCTTC
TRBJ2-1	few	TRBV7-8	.	CASSLIGASGVSYNEQFF	TGTGCCAGCAGCTTAATCGGAGCATCTGGAGTATCCTACAATGAGCAGTTCTTC
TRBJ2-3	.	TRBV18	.	CASSPVFEGVGTDTQYF	TGTGCCAGCTCCCCTGTTTTCGAGGGAGTAGGGACAGATACGCAGTATTTT
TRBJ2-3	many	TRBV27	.	CASSFKPSTDTQYF	TGTGCCAGCAGTTTTAAACCTAGCACAGATACGCAGTATTTT
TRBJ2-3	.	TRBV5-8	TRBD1	CASSLEGDSPTDTQYF	TGTGCCAGCAGCTTAGAAGGGGACAGTCCCACAGATACGCAGTATTTT
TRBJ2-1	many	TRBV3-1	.	CASSQAMDGNNEQFF	TGTGCCAGCAGCCAAGCAATGGATGGGAACAATGAGCAGTTCTTC
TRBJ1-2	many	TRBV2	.	CASSVAGGSYGYTF	TGTGCCAGCAGTGTGGCCGGGGGTAGCTATGGCTACACCTTC